This TCR beta chain was sequenced in a study of blood T cell repertoires in COVID-19. The overall study: Acute and convalescent COVID-19 specimens originated in the United States, Italy and Spain.

Germline assignment: CDR1 SGHNT and CDR2 YYREEE (reference sequence). J was trimmed by 10 bases and V by 4 bases; bases with no gene match: 8. This CDR3 comprises 13 residues. This clone has a single count. Original handling: Reference gene primer amplification gave estimated nucleated cell counts. Assay: immunoSEQ multiplex PCR; the TCRdb copy retains only in-frame clones and omits some. The V and J calls and clone size are taken from that table; D and trimming were inferred from the DNA. This table has 200,000 to 250,000 clones, 80% to 90% appearing once. The sequenced material came from peripheral blood. This receptor was identified in a man aged 50 to 59 with active or convalescent COVID-19. The gene calls are TRBV5-4 and TRBJ1-2; TRBD1 matches at 9 bases. The CDR3 DNA is TGTGCCAGCAGCCTCCGGGACAGGGCTGACTACACCTTC. Translating it yields CASSLRDRADYTF.